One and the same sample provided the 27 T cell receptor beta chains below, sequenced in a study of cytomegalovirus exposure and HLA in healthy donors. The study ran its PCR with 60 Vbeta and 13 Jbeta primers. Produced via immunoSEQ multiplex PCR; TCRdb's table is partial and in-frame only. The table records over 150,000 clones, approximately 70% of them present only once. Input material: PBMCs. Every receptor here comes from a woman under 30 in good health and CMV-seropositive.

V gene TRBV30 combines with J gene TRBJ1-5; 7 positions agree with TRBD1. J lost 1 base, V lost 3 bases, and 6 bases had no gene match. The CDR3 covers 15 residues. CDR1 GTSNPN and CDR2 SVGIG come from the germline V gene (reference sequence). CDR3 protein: CAWSDGTASNQPQHF. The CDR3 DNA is TGTGCCTGGAGCGACGGGACAGCCAGCAATCAGCCCCAGCATTTT.

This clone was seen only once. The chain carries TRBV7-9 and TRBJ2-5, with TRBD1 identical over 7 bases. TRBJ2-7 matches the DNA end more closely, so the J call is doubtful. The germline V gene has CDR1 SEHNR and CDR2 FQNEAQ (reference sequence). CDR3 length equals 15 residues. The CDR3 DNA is TGTGCCAGCAGCCCCCCAAGGGACAGCCCCTACGAGCAGTACTTC. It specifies CASSPPRDSPYEQYF.

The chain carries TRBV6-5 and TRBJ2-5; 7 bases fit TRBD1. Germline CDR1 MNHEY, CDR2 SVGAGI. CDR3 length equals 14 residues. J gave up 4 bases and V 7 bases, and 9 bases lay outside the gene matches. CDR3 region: CASKRETGVETQYF. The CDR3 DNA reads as TGTGCCAGCAAACGCGAAACAGGGGTAGAGACCCAGTACTTC.

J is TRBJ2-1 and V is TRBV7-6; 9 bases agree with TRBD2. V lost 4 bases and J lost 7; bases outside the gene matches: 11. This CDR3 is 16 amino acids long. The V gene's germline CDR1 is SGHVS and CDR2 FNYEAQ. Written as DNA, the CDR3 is TGTGCCAGCAGCTCCTCACTAGCGGGCCTGGGTAATGAGCAGTTCTTC. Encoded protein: CASSSSLAGLGNEQFF.

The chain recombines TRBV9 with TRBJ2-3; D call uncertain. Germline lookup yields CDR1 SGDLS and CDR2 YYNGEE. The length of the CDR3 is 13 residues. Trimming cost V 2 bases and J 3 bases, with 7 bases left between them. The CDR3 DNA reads TGTGCCAGCAGCGTCGACTTGACAGATACGCAGTATTTT. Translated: CASSVDLTDTQYF.

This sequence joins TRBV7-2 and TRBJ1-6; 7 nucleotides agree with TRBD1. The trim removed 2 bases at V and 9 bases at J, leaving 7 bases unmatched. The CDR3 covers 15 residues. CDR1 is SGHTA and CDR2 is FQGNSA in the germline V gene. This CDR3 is CASSLPQGRRSPLHF. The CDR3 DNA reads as TGTGCCAGCAGCTTACCACAGGGGAGACGTTCACCCCTCCACTTT.

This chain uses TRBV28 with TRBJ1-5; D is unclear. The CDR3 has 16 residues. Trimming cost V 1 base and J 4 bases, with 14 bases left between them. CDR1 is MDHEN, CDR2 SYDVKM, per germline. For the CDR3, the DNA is TGTGCCAGCAGTTTATCAGGTCGGACTTTGAATCAGCCCCAGCATTTT. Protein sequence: CASSLSGRTLNQPQHF.

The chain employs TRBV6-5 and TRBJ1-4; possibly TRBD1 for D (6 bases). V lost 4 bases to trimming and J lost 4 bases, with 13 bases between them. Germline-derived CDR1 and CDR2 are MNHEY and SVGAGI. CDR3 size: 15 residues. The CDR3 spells CASSSAGTNNEKLFF. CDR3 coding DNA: TGTGCCAGCAGTTCCGCCGGGACAAATAATGAAAAACTGTTTTTT.

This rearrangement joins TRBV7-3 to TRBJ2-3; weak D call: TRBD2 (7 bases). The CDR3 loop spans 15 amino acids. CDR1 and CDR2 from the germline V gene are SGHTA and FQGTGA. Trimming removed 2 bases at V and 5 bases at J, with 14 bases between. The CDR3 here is CASSLGGASVDTQYF. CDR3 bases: TGTGCCAGCAGCTTAGGGGGGGCTAGCGTAGATACGCAGTATTTT. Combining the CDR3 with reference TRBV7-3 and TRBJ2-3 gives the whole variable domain GAGVSQTPSNKVTEKGKYVELRCDPISGHTALYWYRQSLGQGPEFLIYFQGTGAADDSGLPNDRFFAVRPEGSVSTLKIQRTERGDSAVYLCASSLGGASVDTQYFGPGTRLTVL.

CDR3 protein: CAWSLGQNEQFF. CDR3 sequence (DNA): TGTGCCTGGAGCCTGGGACAGAATGAGCAGTTCTTC. The V and J genes are TRBV30 and TRBJ2-1; 7 bases map to TRBD1. V was pared by 3 bases and J by 7 bases, with 3 bases of the junction left unmatched. The CDR3 is 12 amino acids. Germline assignment: CDR1 GTSNPN and CDR2 SVGIG (reference sequence).

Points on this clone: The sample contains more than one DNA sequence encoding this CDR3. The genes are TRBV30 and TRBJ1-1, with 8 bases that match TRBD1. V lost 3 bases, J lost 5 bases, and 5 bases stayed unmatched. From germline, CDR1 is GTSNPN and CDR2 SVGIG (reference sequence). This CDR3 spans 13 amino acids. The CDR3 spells CAWRGQGRTEAFF. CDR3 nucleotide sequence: TGTGCCTGGAGAGGACAGGGCCGAACTGAAGCTTTCTTT.

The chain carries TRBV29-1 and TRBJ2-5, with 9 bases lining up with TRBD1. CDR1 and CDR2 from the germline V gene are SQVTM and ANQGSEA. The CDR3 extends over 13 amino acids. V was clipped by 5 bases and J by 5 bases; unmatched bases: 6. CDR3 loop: CSVRTGEMETQYF. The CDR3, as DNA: TGCAGCGTTCGGACAGGGGAGATGGAGACCCAGTACTTC.

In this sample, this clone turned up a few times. The CDR3 DNA reads as TGTGCCAGCTCAACGGACAACATGAACACTGAAGCTTTCTTT. It specifies CASSTDNMNTEAFF. The genes are TRBV18 and TRBJ1-1; D is perhaps TRBD1 (5 bases). Between the trimmed V and J ends, which lost 5 bases and 0 bases, there was a span of 10 bases. Germline V gene sequence: CDR1 KGHSH, CDR2 LQKENI. The CDR3 contains 14 residues.

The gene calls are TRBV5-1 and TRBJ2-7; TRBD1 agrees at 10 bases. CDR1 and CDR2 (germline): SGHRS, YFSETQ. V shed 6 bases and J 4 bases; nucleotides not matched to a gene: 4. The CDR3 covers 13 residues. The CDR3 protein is CASTGTGEYEQYF. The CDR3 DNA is TGCGCCAGCACCGGGACAGGGGAATACGAGCAGTACTTC. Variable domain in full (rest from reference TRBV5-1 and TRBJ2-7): KAGVTQTPRYLIKTRGQQVTLSCSPISGHRSVSWYQQTPGQGLQFLFEYFSETQRNKGNFPGRFSGRQFSNSRSEMNVSTLELGDSALYLCASTGTGEYEQYFGPGTRLTVT.

Here the CDR3 DNA reads TGTGCCAGCAGAGACCCGGGACAGGGGTCAGATACGCAGTATTTT. Protein product: CASRDPGQGSDTQYF. The chain links TRBV11-2 to TRBJ2-3, with 10 bases identical to TRBD1. The germline V gene encodes CDR1 SGHAT and CDR2 FQNNGV. CDR3 length equals 15 residues. V was clipped by 6 bases and J by 4 bases; unmatched bases: 7.

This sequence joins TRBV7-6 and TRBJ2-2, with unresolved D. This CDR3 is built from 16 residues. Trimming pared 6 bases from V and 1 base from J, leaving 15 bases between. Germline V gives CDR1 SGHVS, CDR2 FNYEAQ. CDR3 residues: CASRLGQKKNTGELFF. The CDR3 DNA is TGTGCCAGCAGATTGGGCCAGAAGAAGAACACCGGGGAGCTGTTTTTT.

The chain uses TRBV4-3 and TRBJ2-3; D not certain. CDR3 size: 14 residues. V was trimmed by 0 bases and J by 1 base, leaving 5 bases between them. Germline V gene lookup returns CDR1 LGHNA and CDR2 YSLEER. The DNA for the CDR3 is TGCGCCAGCAGCCAAGAAGCTCGCACAGATACGCAGTATTTT. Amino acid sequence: CASSQEARTDTQYF.

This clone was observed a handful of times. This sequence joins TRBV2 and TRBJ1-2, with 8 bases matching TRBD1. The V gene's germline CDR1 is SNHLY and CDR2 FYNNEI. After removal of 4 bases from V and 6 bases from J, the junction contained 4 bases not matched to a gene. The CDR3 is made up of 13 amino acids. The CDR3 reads CASSGGTGDGYTF. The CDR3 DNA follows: TGTGCCAGCAGTGGGGGGACAGGTGATGGCTACACCTTC.

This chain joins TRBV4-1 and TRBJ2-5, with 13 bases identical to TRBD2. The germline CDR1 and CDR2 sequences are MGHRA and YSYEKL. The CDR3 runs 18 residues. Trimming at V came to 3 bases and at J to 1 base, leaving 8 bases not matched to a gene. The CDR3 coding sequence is TGCGCCAGCAGCCAGGGGACCGGGACTAGCGGGGCCCAAGAGACCCAGTACTTC. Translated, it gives CASSQGTGTSGAQETQYF.

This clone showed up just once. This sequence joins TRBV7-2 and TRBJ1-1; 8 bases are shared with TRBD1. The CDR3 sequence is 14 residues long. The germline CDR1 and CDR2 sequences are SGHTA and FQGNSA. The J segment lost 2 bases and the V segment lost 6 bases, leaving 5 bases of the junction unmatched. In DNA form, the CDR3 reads TGTGCCAGCAGTTACAGGGGGATCAACACTGAAGCTTTCTTT. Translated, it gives CASSYRGINTEAFF.

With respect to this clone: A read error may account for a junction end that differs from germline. CDR3 region: CASSLGLRGQETQYF. CDR3 coding DNA: TGTGCTAGCAGCTTAGGTCTGCGGGGACAAGAGACCCAGTACTTC. The chain links TRBV7-7 to TRBJ2-5, with a tentative D call TRBD2 (6 bases). Germline V gives CDR1 SSHAT, CDR2 FNYEAQ (reference sequence). The CDR3 is made up of 15 amino acids. Complete variable domain (other parts from reference TRBV7-7 and TRBJ2-5): GAGVSQSPRYKVTKRGQDVTLRCDPISSHATLYWYQQALGQGPEFLTYFNYEAQPDKSGLPSDRFSAERPEGSISTLTIQRTEQRDSAMYRCASSLGLRGQETQYFGPGTRLLVL.

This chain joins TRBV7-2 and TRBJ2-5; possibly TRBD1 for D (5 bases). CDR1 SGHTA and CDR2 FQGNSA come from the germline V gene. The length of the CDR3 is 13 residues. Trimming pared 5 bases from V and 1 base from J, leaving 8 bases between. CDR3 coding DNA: TGTGCCAGCAGCCGCAGGGTCCAAGAGACCCAGTACTTC. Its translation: CASSRRVQETQYF. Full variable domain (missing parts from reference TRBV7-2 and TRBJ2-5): GAGVSQSPSNKVTEKGKDVELRCDPISGHTALYWYRQSLGQGLEFLIYFQGNSAPDKSGLPSDRFSAERTGGSVSTLTIQRTQQEDSAVYLCASSRRVQETQYFGPGTRLLVL.

CDR3 sequence reads: CASSVGQLNTEAFF. DNA for the CDR3: TGTGCCAGCAGCGTTGGACAGTTGAACACTGAAGCTTTCTTT. The V gene is TRBV9, the J gene TRBJ1-1; D is possibly TRBD1 (6 bases). The CDR3 is made up of 14 amino acids. Germline values: CDR1 SGDLS, CDR2 YYNGEE. Between the trimmed V and J ends, which lost 2 bases and 0 bases, there was a span of 8 bases.

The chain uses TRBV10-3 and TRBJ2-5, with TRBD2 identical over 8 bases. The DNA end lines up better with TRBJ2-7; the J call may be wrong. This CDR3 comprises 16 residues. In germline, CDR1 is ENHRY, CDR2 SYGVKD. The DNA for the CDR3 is TGTGCCATCAGTGAAAAGCGGGGGACCAACTCCTACGAGCAGTACTTC. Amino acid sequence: CAISEKRGTNSYEQYF.

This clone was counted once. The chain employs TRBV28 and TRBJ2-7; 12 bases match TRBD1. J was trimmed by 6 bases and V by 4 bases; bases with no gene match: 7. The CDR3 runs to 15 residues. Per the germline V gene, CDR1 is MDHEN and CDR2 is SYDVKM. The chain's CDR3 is CASSSSGTGGGEQYF. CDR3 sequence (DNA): TGTGCCAGCAGTTCCTCCGGGACAGGGGGCGGCGAGCAGTACTTC.

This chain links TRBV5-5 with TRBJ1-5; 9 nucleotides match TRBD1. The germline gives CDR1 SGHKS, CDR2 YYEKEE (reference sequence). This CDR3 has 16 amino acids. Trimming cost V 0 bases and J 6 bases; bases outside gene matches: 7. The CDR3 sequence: CASSLEQGAGGQPQHF. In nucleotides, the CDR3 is TGTGCCAGCAGCTTGGAACAGGGGGCTGGTGGTCAGCCCCAGCATTTT. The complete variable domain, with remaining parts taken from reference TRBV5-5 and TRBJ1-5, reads DAGVTQSPTHLIKTRGQQVTLRCSPISGHKSVSWYQQVLGQGPQFIFQYYEKEERGRGNFPDRFSARQFPNYSSELNVNALLLGDSALYLCASSLEQGAGGQPQHFGDGTRLSIL.

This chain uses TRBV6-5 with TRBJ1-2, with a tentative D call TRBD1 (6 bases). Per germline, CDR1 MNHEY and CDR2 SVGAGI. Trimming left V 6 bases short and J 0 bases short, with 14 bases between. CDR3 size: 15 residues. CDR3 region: CASSRGGQTNYGYTF. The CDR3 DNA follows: TGTGCCAGCAGCCGGGGGGGGCAGACTAACTATGGCTACACCTTC.